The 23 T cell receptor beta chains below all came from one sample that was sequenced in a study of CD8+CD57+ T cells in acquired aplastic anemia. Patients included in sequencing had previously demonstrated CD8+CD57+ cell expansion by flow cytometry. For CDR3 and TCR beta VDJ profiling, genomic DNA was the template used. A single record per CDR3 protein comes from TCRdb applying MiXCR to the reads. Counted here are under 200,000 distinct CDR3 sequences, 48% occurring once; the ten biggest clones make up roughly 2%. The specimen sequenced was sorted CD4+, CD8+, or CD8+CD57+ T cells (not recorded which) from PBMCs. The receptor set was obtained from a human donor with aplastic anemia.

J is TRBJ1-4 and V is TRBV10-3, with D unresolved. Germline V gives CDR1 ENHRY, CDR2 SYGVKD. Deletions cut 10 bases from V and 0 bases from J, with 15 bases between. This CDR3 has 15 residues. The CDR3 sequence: CASCRLYATNEKLFF. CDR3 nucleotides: TGTGCCAGCTGTCGACTTTATGCAACTAATGAAAAACTGTTTTTT.

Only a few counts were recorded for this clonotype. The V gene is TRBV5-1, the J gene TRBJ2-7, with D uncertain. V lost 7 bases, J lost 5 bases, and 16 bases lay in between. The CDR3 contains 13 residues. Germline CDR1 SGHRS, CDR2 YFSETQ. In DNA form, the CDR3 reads TGCGCCAGCGGGTTTAGCTCTAAGGACGAGCAGTACTTC. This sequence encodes CASGFSSKDEQYF. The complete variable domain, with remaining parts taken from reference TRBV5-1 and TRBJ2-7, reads KAGVTQTPRYLIKTRGQQVTLSCSPISGHRSVSWYQQTPGQGLQFLFEYFSETQRNKGNFPGRFSGRQFSNSRSEMNVSTLELGDSALYLCASGFSSKDEQYFGPGTRLTVT.

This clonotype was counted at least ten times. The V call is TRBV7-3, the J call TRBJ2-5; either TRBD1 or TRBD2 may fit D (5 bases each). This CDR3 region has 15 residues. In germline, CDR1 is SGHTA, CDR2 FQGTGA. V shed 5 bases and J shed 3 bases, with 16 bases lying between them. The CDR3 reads CASSPGLAIKETQYF. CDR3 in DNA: TGTGCCAGCAGCCCGGGGCTAGCCATCAAAGAGACCCAGTACTTC.

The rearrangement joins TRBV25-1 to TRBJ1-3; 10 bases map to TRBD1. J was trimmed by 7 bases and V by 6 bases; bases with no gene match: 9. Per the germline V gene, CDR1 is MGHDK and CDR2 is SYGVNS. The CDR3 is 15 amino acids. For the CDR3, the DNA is TGTGCCAGCAGCCTAGGGACAGGGGAGTCGAACACCATATATTTT. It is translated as CASSLGTGESNTIYF.

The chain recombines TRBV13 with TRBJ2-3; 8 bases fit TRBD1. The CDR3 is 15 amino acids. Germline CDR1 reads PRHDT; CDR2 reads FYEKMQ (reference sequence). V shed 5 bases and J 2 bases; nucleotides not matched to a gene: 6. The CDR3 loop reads CASSPGQANTDTQYF. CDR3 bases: TGTGCCAGCAGCCCGGGACAGGCGAACACAGATACGCAGTATTTT.

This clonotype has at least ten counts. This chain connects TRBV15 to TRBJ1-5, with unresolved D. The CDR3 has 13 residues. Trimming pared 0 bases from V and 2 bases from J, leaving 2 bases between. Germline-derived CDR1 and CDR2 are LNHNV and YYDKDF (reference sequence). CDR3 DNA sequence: TGTGCCACCAGCAGAGATGGCAATCAGCCCCAGCATTTT. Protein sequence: CATSRDGNQPQHF.

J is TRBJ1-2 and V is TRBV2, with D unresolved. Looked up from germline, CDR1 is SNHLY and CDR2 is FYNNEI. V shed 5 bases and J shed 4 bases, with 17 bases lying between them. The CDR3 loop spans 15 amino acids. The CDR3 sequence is CASSPWRDMGYGYTF. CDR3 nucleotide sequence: TGTGCCAGCAGTCCGTGGCGCGATATGGGCTATGGCTACACCTTC.

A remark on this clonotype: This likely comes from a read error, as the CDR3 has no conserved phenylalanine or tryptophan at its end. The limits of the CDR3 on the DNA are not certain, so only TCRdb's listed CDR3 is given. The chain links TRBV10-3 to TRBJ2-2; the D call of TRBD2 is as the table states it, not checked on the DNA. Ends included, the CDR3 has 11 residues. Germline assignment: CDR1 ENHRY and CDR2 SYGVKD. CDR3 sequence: CAISKTSGGAS.

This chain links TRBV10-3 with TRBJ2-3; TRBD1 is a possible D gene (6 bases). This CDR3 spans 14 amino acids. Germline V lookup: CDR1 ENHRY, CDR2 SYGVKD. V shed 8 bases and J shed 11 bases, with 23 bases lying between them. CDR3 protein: CAISVGDTGHEQYF. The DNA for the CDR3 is TGTGCCATCTCCGTGGGGGACACAGGGCATGAGCAGTATTTT.

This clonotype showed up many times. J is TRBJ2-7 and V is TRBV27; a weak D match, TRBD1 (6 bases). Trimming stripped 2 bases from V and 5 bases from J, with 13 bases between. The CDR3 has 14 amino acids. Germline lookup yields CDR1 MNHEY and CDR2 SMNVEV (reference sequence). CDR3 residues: CASSLQDSFDEQYF. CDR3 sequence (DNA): TGTGCCAGCAGTTTACAGGACAGCTTCGACGAGCAGTACTTC.

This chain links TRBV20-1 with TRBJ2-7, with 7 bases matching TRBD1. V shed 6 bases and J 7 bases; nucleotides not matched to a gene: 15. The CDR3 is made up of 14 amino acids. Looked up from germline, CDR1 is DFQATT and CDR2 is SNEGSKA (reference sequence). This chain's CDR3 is CSATGQAVPGEQYF. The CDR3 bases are TGCAGTGCCACCGGACAGGCGGTACCCGGGGAGCAGTACTTC.

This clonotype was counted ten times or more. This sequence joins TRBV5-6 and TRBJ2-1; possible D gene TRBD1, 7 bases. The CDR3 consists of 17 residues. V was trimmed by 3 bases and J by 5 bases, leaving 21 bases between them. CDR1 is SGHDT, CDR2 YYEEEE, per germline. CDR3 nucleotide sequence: TGTGCCAGCAGCTCACAGGGGAGGACTACTTTAAACAATGAGCAGTTCTTC. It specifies CASSSQGRTTLNNEQFF.

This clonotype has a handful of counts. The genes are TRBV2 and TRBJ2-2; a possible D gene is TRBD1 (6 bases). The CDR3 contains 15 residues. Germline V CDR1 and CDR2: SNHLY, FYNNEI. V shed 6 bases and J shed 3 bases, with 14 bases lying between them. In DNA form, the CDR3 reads TGTGCCAGCAGGAGACAGGCGGTCGACACCGGGGAGCTGTTTTTT. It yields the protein CASRRQAVDTGELFF.

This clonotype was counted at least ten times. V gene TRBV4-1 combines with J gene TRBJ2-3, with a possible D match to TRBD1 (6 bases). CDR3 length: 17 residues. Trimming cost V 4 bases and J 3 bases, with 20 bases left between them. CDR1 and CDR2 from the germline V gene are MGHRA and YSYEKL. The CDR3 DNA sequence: TGCGCCAGCAGCCCAGGGGCATTCACCCGGGGAACAGATACGCAGTATTTT. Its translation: CASSPGAFTRGTDTQYF.

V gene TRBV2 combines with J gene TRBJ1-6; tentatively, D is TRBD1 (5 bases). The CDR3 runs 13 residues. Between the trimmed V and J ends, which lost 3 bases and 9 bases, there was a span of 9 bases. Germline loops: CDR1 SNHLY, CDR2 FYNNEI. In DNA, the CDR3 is TGTGCCAGCAGTGACAGGGTCGTTTCACCCCTCCACTTT. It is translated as CASSDRVVSPLHF.

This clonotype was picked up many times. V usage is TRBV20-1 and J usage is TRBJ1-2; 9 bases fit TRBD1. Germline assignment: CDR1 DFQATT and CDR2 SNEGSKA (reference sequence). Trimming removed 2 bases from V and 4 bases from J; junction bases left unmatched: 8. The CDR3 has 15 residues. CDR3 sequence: CSARTRQGGSYGYTF. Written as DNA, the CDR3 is TGCAGTGCTAGAACCCGACAGGGGGGTTCCTATGGCTACACCTTC.

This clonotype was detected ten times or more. CDR3 in DNA: TGTGCCAGCAGCTTGGACATGGGCAATCAGCCCCAGCATTTT. Translation gives CASSLDMGNQPQHF. The chain recombines TRBV5-4 with TRBJ1-5; D not certain. This CDR3 is 14 amino acids long. From germline, CDR1 is SGHNT and CDR2 YYREEE (reference sequence). V shed 0 bases and J shed 2 bases, with 6 bases lying between them. Using reference TRBV5-4 and TRBJ1-5 for the parts outside the CDR3, the full variable domain is ETGVTQSPTHLIKTRGQQVTLRCSSQSGHNTVSWYQQALGQGPQFIFQYYREEENGRGNFPPRFSGLQFPNYSSELNVNALELDDSALYLCASSLDMGNQPQHFGDGTRLSIL.

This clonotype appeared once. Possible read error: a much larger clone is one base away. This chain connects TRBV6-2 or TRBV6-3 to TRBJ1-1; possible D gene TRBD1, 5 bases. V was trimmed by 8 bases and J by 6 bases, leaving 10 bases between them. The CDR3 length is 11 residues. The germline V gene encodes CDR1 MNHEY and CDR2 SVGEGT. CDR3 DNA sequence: TGTGCCAGCTGTGCGACAGCTGAAGCTTTCTTT. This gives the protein CASCATAEAFF.

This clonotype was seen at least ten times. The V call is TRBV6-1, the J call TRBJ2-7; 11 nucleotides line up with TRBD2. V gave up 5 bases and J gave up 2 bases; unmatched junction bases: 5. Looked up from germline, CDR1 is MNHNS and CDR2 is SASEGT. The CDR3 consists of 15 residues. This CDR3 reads CASSWGLAATYEQYF. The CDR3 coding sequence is TGTGCCAGCAGTTGGGGACTAGCGGCCACCTACGAGCAGTACTTC.

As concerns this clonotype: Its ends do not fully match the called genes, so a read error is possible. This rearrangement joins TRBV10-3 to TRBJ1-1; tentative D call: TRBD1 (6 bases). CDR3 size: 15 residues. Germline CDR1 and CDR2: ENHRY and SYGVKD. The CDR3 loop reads CASSQGTVPDTEALF. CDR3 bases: TGTGCCAGCTCCCAGGGGACGGTGCCGGACACTGAAGCTCTCTTT.

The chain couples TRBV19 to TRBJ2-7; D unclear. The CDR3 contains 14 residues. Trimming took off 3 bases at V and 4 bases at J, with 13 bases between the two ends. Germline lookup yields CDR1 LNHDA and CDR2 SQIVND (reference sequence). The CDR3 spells CASSMDGFRYEQYF. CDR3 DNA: TGTGCCAGTAGTATGGACGGGTTTCGTTACGAGCAGTACTTC.

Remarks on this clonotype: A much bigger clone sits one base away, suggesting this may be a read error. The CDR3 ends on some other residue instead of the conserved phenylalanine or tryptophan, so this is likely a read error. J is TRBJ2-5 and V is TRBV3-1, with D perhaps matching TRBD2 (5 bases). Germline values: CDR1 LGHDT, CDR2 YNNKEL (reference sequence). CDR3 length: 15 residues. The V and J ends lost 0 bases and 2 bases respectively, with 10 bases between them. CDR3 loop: CASSQDPQRQETQYS. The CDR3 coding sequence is TGTGCCAGCAGCCAAGATCCCCAGCGGCAAGAGACCCAGTACTCC.

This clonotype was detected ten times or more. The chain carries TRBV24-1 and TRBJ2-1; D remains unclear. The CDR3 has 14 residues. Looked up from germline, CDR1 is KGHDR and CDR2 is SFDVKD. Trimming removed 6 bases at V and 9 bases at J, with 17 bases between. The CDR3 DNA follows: TGTGCCACCAGTCTTGAAGGGTCTAAAAGTGAGCAGTTCTTC. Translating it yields CATSLEGSKSEQFF.